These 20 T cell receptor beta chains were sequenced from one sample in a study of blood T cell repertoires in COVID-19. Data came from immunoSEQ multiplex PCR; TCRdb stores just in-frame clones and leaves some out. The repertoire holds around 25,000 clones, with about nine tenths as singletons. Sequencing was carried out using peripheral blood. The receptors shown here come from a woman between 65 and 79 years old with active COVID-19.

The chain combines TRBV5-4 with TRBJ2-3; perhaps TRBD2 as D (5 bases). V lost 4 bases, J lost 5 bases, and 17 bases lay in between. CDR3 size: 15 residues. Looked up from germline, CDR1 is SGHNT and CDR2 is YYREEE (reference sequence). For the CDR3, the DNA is TGTGCCAGCAGCCTTCAAGCGGCCCGGGGAGATACGCAGTATTTT. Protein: CASSLQAARGDTQYF.

CDR3 DNA: TGTGCCAGCAGCTCGGGGACTAGCGGTCCAAGCTCCTACAATGAGCAGTTCTTC. The encoded protein is CASSSGTSGPSSYNEQFF. The chain joins TRBV7-3 to TRBJ2-1; 11 positions match TRBD2. The germline CDR1 and CDR2 sequences are SGHTA and FQGTGA. The CDR3 runs to 18 residues. V was clipped by 4 bases and J by 0 bases; unmatched bases: 8.

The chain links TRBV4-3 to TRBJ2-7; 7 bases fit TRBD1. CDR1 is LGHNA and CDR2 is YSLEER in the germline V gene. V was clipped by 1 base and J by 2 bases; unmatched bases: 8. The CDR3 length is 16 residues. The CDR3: CASSQGPGRGPYEQYF. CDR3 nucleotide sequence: TGCGCCAGCAGCCAAGGCCCGGGAAGGGGGCCCTACGAGCAGTACTTC.

Here the CDR3 DNA reads TGCGCCAGCAGCGCGGACCCCGGGACAGGGACCCAGTACTTC. This gives the protein CASSADPGTGTQYF. This rearrangement joins TRBV5-1 to TRBJ2-5, with TRBD1 identical over 8 bases. Germline values: CDR1 SGHRS, CDR2 YFSETQ. The CDR3 covers 14 residues. The trim removed 4 bases at V and 7 bases at J, leaving 9 bases unmatched.

The CDR3, as DNA: TGTGCCAGTAGTATAGGGGGACACCGCGGCACAGATACGCAGTATTTT. Translated: CASSIGGHRGTDTQYF. The V and J genes are TRBV19 and TRBJ2-3, with D perhaps matching TRBD1 (6 bases). Looked up from germline, CDR1 is LNHDA and CDR2 is SQIVND (reference sequence). There are 16 residues in the CDR3. Trimming stripped 1 base from V and 1 base from J, with 12 bases between.

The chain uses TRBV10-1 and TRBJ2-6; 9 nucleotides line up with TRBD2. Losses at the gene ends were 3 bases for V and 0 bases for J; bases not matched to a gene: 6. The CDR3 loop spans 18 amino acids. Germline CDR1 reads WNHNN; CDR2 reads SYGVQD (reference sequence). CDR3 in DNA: TGCGCCAGCAGTGATAATGCGGGGGGGCCCTCTGGGGCCAACGTCCTGACTTTC. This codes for CASSDNAGGPSGANVLTF.

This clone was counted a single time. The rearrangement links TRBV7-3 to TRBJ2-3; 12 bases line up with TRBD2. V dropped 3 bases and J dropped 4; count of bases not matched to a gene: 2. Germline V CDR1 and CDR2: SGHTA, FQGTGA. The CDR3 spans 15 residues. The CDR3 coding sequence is TGTGCCAGCAGCTTTGGACTAGCGGGGCCAGATACGCAGTATTTT. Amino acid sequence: CASSFGLAGPDTQYF. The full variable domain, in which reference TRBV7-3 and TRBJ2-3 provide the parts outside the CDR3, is GAGVSQTPSNKVTEKGKYVELRCDPISGHTALYWYRQSLGQGPEFLIYFQGTGAADDSGLPNDRFFAVRPEGSVSTLKIQRTERGDSAVYLCASSFGLAGPDTQYFGPGTRLTVL.

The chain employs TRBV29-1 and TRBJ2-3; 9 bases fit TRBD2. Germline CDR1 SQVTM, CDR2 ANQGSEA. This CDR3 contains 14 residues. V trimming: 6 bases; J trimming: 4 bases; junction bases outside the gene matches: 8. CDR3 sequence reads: CSVPGLAYADTQYF. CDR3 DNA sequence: TGCAGCGTGCCTGGACTAGCGTACGCAGATACGCAGTATTTT.

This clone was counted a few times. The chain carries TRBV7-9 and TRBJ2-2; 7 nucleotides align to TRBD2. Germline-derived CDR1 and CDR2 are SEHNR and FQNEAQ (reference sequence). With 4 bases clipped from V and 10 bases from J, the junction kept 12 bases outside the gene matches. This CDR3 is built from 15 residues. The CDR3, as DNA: TGTGCCAGCAGCTCCTCCGGGACTATAGGGGCGGAGCTGTTTTTT. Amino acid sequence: CASSSSGTIGAELFF.

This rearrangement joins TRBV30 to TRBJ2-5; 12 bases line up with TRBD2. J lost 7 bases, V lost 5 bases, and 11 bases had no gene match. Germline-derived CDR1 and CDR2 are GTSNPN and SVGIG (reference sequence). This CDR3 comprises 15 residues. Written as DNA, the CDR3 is TGTGCCTGGGAACGACTAGCGGGGGCCCTAAGGACCCAGTACTTC. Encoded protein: CAWERLAGALRTQYF.

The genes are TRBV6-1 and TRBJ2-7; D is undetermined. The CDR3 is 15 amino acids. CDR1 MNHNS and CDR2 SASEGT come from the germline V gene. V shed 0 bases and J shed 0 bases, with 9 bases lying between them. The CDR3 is CASSEAEADSYEQYF. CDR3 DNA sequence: TGTGCCAGCAGTGAAGCAGAGGCAGACTCCTACGAGCAGTACTTC.

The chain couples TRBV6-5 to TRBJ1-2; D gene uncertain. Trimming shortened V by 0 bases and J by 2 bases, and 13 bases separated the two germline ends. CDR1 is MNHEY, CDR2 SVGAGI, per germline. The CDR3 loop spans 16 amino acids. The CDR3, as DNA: TGTGCCAGCAGTTACTCGATCGCGGCGGGGAACTATGGCTACACCTTC. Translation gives CASSYSIAAGNYGYTF.

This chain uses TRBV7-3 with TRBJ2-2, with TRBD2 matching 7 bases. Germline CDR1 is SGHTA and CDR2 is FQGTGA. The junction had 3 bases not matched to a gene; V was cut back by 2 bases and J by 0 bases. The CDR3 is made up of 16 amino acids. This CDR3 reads CASSLAAGANTGELFF. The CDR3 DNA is TGTGCCAGCAGCTTAGCGGCGGGGGCGAACACCGGGGAGCTGTTTTTT.

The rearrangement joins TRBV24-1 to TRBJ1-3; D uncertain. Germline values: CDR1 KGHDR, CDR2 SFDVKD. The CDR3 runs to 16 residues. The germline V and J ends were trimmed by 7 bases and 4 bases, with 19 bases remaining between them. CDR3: CATRSLGLASGNTIYF. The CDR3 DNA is TGTGCCACCAGATCACTGGGCCTCGCCTCCGGAAACACCATATATTTT.

The CDR3, as DNA: TGTGCCAGCACTCATTTCGGGACAGGGAGATCCTACGAGCAGTACTTC. It codes for CASTHFGTGRSYEQYF. The chain recombines TRBV28 with TRBJ2-7; 9 positions agree with TRBD1. Germline CDR1 reads MDHEN; CDR2 reads SYDVKM. V shed 7 bases, J shed 1 base, and the junction held 11 bases outside the gene matches. The CDR3 is 16 residues long. The whole variable domain, remainder taken from reference TRBV28 and TRBJ2-7, is DVKVTQSSRYLVKRTGEKVFLECVQDMDHENMFWYRQDPGLGLRLIYFSYDVKMKEKGDIPEGYSVSREKKERFSLILESASTNQTSMYLCASTHFGTGRSYEQYFGPGTRLTVT.

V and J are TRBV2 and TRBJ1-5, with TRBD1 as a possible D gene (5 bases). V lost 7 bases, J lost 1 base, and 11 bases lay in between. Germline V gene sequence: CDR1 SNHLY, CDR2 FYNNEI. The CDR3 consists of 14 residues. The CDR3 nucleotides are TGTGCCAGCAACAGACAGAGCAGCAATCAGCCCCAGCATTTT. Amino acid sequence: CASNRQSSNQPQHF.

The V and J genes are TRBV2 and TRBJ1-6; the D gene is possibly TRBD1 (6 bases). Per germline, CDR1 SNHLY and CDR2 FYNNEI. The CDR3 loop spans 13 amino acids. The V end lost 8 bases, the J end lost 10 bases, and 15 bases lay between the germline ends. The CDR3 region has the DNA TGTGCCAGCGCCGGAACAGGGAGATCACCCCTCCACTTT. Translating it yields CASAGTGRSPLHF.

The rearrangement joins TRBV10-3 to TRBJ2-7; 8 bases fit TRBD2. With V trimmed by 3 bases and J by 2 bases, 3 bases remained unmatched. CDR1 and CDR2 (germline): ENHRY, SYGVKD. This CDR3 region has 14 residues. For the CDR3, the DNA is TGTGCCATCAGTGATGGCGGGGGGCCCTACGAGCAGTACTTC. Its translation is CAISDGGGPYEQYF.

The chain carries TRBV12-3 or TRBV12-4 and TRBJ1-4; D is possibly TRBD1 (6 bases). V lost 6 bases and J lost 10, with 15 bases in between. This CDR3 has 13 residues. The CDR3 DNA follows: TGTGCCAGCAGCGGACAGACTACGGGAAAACTGTTTTTT. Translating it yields CASSGQTTGKLFF.

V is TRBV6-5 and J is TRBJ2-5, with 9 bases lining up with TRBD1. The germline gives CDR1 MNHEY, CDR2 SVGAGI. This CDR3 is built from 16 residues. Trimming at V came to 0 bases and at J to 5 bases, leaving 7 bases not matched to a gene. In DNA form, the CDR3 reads TGTGCCAGCAGTTACTCACAGGGGGCGCCTTGGGAGACCCAGTACTTC. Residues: CASSYSQGAPWETQYF.